This entry is about one T cell receptor beta chain. This clonotype appeared a few times. Its antigen has not been determined. Nothing much larger sits one base from this clone, and base qualities are not available. The reads were generated on an Illumina NovaSeq 6000. TCRalpha and TCRbeta cDNA libraries were built by 5'RACE with constant-segment primers, adding sample barcodes and unique molecular identifiers. Trizol reagent was used to extract RNA from every sample. Libraries were amplified in two PCR steps, with a second sample barcode and Illumina TruSeq adapters added in the second step. Libraries were sequenced on an Illumina NovaSeq with 2 x 150 bp paired-end reads. Per the source publication's procedure: The reads were demultiplexed and collapsed into UMI-guided consensus sequences using migec v1.2.7. Using mixcr v2.1.11, UMI consensuses were aligned to TRA and TRB V and J templates and then assembled into clonotypes. A clonotype was counted as expanded or contracted only if both edgeR and NoisET called the change significant, with noise models trained on biological replicates. For edgeR calls, the cutoffs were a false discovery rate-adjusted p below 0.01 and a log2 fold-change threshold of 1. As an exploratory analysis of dynamics, max-normalized trajectories of the 1000 most abundant clonotypes were examined by PCA with hierarchical clustering. The CD4 or CD8 phenotype of responding clones was assigned using the separately sequenced CD4+ and CD8+ repertoires. The public reads were run again by TCRdb, first through fastp at Q25 and then through MiXCR, and only productive beta chains were kept. Rows merge per CDR3 protein into single entries with the most common DNA and genes. The V and J calls and clone size are TCRdb's, not the authors'. For this sample the table gives about 260,000 distinct CDR3 sequences, of which under 20% were detected only once. The ten largest clonotypes hold about a fifth of the sample.

V is reduced by 2 bases and J by 0 bases, leaving a spacing of 11 bases between them. CDR1 and CDR2 were assigned from the germline V gene as MRHNA and SNTAGT. Inclusive of the bounding cysteine and valine, the CDR3 is 15 residues long. Of the read, only the CDR3 DNA is kept; its 45 bases are in frame from base 1. The source of the sample is a study of T-cell memory formation after mild COVID-19 (dated by TCRdb to the early 2020s). About the investigation overall: TCR sequence clusters from the two donors were largely donor specific. Two young, previously healthy adult volunteers made up the cohort, one male and one female. Longitudinal TCRalpha and TCRbeta repertoire sequencing tracked T-cell clones expanding and contracting after mild COVID-19 in a couple of donors. The research as a whole found: The study included only a couple of mild cases, and larger cohorts that include severe cases with pre-infection samples were judged to be necessary. SARS-CoV-2 specificity was not confirmed for the second-wave clones peaking on day 37. Contracting CD4+ clones turned up mainly in the CM and EM memory subsets, whereas EMRA was where CD8+ clones were enriched. Some responding clones were detected in pre-infection memory, which suggested that pre-existing cross-reactive memory T cells had joined the SARS-CoV-2 response. From day 15 to 85, contracting clones showed balanced CD4/CD8 phenotypes, whereas a second wave of clones that expanded from day 15 to 37 leaned towards CD4+.

PBMCs were isolated by Ficoll-Paque density gradient centrifugation. The clonotype comes from a man between 18 and 35 years old who had mild COVID-19 (a few samples of this study predate the infection). The sample titles of this study are shuffled in the database, so cell type and time point are left out; the donor was told from shared clones. This chain joins TRBV6-4 to TRBJ2-7; the D gene identity is not certain. Material: PBMCs or a T cell subset sorted from them (not recorded which). In nucleotide form, the sequence is TGTGCCAGCAGTGACAGGCCCTCCTGCTCCTACGAGCAGTACGTC. It specifies CASSDRPSCSYEQYV.